This TCR beta chain was found in a study of graft-versus-host responses after intestinal transplantation. This clone was seen a few times. The antigen is undetermined. The method was immunoSEQ multiplex PCR; TCRdb's version includes in-frame clones alone and lacks a portion of them. The data contain about 90,000 clones, about 91% of them seen just once; the ten biggest clones take up approximately 0.32%. The V end was cut by 3 bases, the J end by 7 bases, with 7 bases between. The CDR3 runs 11 residues. Germline values: CDR1 SGHVS, CDR2 FQNEAQ. The receptor comes from a human donor who was the organ donor for an intestinal transplant. Sequenced here: unstimulated CD4+ T cells sorted from spleen or lymph node cells, sampled before transplant. V and J are TRBV7-8 and TRBJ2-7; possible D gene TRBD1, 5 bases. The CDR3 is CASSFYREQYF. CDR3 DNA: TGTGCCAGCAGCTTCTACAGGGAGCAGTACTTC.